What follows describes a single TCR beta chain. What it binds is unknown. The data originate from a study of T cell responses to AZD1222 COVID-19 vaccine. Germline V gene sequence: CDR1 DFQATT, CDR2 SNEGSKA (reference sequence). The J segment lost 7 bases and the V segment lost 3 bases, leaving 11 bases of the junction unmatched. CDR3 size: 15 residues. Study observations and caveats: Spike was spanned by vaccine-associated CD4 TCRs, with dominance at 160-218 and 743-854.

Profiling relied on immunoSEQ multiplex PCR, and the TCRdb table lists in-frame clones only, not all of them. Found here are 120,000 to 150,000 clones, about 90% of them singletons; the top ten hold 9.3%. This specimen consisted of peripheral blood, obtained 28 days after the second AZD1222 dose. The chain links TRBV20-1 to TRBJ1-4, with 7 bases aligning to TRBD1. The clonotype was recovered from an adult who received the AZD1222 COVID-19 vaccine. This CDR3 is CSASPFTGDAEKLFF. CDR3 nucleotides: TGCAGTGCTAGTCCCTTCACAGGGGATGCTGAAAAACTGTTTTTT.